This T cell receptor (beta chain) emerged from a study of post-analysis software for immune sequencing data. Findings of the study overall: Comparison of patients with controls showed about 5 TRBV segments more frequent in patients, TRBV5-6, TRBV5-1 and TRBV20-1 among them.

This clonotype came up a few times. Its target is not known. CDR1 and CDR2 from the germline V gene are SGHRS and YFSETQ. Trimming took 6 bases from V and 4 from J; bases not matched to a gene: 5. The CDR3 sequence is 14 residues long. cDNA libraries for TCR beta contained unique molecular identifiers. From the PCR reads, TCRdb called clonotypes with MiXCR, one entry per CDR3 protein. Of about 400,000 distinct CDR3 sequences in the sample, around 37% were seen once. The source material was blood. The TCR sequence derives from a girl between 5 and 17 years old with multiple sclerosis. The chain couples TRBV5-1 to TRBJ2-2, with TRBD1 matching 8 bases. In DNA form, the CDR3 reads TGCGCCAGCATGGCAGGGGGCCTCACCGGGGAGCTGTTTTTT. Protein product: CASMAGGLTGELFF.